This T cell receptor beta chain was retrieved from a study of blood T cell repertoires in COVID-19. Germline lookup yields CDR1 LNHDA and CDR2 SQIVND (reference sequence). The CDR3 loop spans 13 amino acids. The V end was cut by 7 bases, the J end by 8 bases, with 17 bases between. Participants, about 18 to 100 years old, spanned about two dozen US areas. Authors' methods: Amplifying reference gene primers gave estimates of nucleated cell counts. The assay was immunoSEQ multiplex PCR, and TCRdb's table has in-frame clones only and misses some. V and J calls plus clone size are reproduced from that table; the DNA served to infer D and trimming. This table has 200,000 to 250,000 clones, around 86% appearing once.

The V call is TRBV19, the J call TRBJ1-2, with D maybe TRBD1 (5 bases). This sequence originates from a woman aged 40 to 49 with acute COVID-19. Sequenced sample: PBMCs or T cells enriched from blood (not recorded which). The CDR3 region is CASTPQVFRGYTF. The CDR3 DNA reads as TGTGCCAGTACCCCACAGGTTTTTAGGGGCTACACCTTC.